The entry below describes one T cell receptor (beta chain). Its cognate antigen is unknown. This record belongs to a study of OX40 agonist ivuxolimab in advanced cancers. Study at large: Prior anti-PD-1, anti-PD-L1 or anti-CTLA-4 therapy did not bar entry, and approximately 40% had some. Regarding the study as a whole: On average, CD8+ T cells had more expanded clones than CD4+.

The protocol was immunoSEQ multiplex PCR, while the TCRdb copy is restricted to in-frame clones and leaves out a portion. The table records 55,000 to 85,000 clones, more than 80% of them present only once. CDR1 is SGHRS and CDR2 is YFSETQ in the germline V gene. CDR3 length: 14 residues. Trimming cost V 3 bases and J 6 bases, with 14 bases left between them. Sequencing was performed on CD4+ or CD8+ T cells sorted from blood, taken in a trial of the OX40 agonist ivuxolimab. This receptor was identified in an adult with an advanced solid tumor such as melanoma, head and neck, liver or kidney cancer. V is TRBV5-1 and J is TRBJ2-3; D perhaps matches TRBD2 (6 bases). DNA for the CDR3: TGCGCCAGCAGCTCTCAGCGGGCCTGGGATACGCAGTATTTT. Protein product: CASSSQRAWDTQYF.